This is a list of T cell receptor beta chains from one sample in a study of OX40 agonist ivuxolimab in advanced cancers. Clones were read by immunoSEQ multiplex PCR, and TCRdb kept only the in-frame ones, dropping some. The repertoire holds some 82,000 clones, with 94% as singletons. The sample here was CD4+ or CD8+ T cells sorted from blood, taken in a trial of the OX40 agonist ivuxolimab. Receptors originate from an adult with an advanced solid tumor such as melanoma, head and neck, liver or kidney cancer. Each CDR3 is given without its conserved first and last residue. A row's size may be missing; if present it is once, few, many or a size class.

TRBV19	-	TRBJ2-3	ASSIDQGRGLFRGATDTQY
TRBV7-9	-	TRBJ2-1	ASSLSGSTPQNEQF
TRBV5-6	once	TRBJ1-4	ASRRSLTGSNEKLF
TRBV4-3	-	TRBJ2-7	ASSQARAPPYEQY
TRBV21-1	-	TRBJ1-2	ASSKGGRRNYGYT
TRBV6-6	-	TRBJ1-1	ASSYSTARQEAF
TRBV13	-	TRBJ1-1	ASSSEGGLLAEAF
TRBV29-1	once	TRBJ2-1	SARRVQSSYNEQF
TRBV7-8	-	TRBJ1-2	ASSLFGNSYGYT
TRBV5-4	-	TRBJ2-4	ASSRGILAKNIQY
TRBV28	-	TRBJ2-3	ASSLGLRGTDTQY
TRBV2	-	TRBJ2-1	ASRERLLLAGGDNEQF
TRBV11-2	-	TRBJ2-7	ASSLDIGLSYEQY
TRBV14	-	TRBJ2-7	ASSQDGGIFEQY
TRBV27	once	TRBJ1-5	ASRDLYSNQPQH
TRBV5-3	-	TRBJ1-4	ASSPGTANEKLF
TRBV6-6	-	TRBJ1-4	ASSYSKGGNEKLF
TRBV19	-	TRBJ2-7	ASSPGRTAYEQY
TRBV4-3	-	TRBJ2-3	ASSQDRRSGQGAHDTQY
TRBV27	-	TRBJ2-7	ASSSGTGGPEQY
TRBV2	once	TRBJ1-1	ASYEGRGTEAF
TRBV4-3	-	TRBJ2-1	ASSQGLSSYNEQF
TRBV28	-	TRBJ2-1	ASSLTGPPHTYNEQF
TRBV9	-	TRBJ2-3	ASSVTGTDTQY
TRBV11-2	-	TRBJ1-3	ASSLRGTGNTIY
TRBV13	-	TRBJ2-7	ASSSHGPGGEQY
TRBV9	-	TRBJ1-3	ASSVGTGAGNTIY
TRBV2	-	TRBJ2-7	ASSEGVAGGPENEQY
TRBV7-2	-	TRBJ2-7	ASSLVTSGQYEQY
TRBV7-3	-	TRBJ2-3	ASSLTASKADTQY
TRBV5-4	-	TRBJ1-2	ASSSEEGTPYGYT
TRBV30	-	-	AWSVLGGGREQY
TRBV6-6	once	TRBJ2-1	ASSPTPGIWNEQF
TRBV11-3	-	TRBJ2-1	ASSSPWRRAPYNEQF
TRBV28	-	TRBJ2-1	ASSPGQGRYNEQF
TRBV6-1	-	TRBJ1-2	ASSASGQIFYGYT
TRBV9	-	TRBJ2-1	ASSVGLAGAGNEQF
TRBV5-5	-	TRBJ2-7	ASSLGSGVAYEQY
TRBV10-3	-	TRBJ2-3	AISEPSSSVDTQY
TRBV7-6	-	TRBJ2-3	ASRPGATDTQY
TRBV27	-	TRBJ2-3	ASSAGTSGTDTQY
TRBV5-4	-	TRBJ2-5	ASSQQGSETQY
TRBV6-4	-	TRBJ2-3	ASSDSAFGTDTQY
TRBV29-1	-	TRBJ2-7	SVEGGEDYEQY
TRBV4-3	-	TRBJ2-7	ASSQGTGSSYEQY
TRBV7-9	-	TRBJ2-1	ASSSPNEQF
TRBV6-1	once	TRBJ1-5	ASSEARTGLQPQH
TRBV9	-	TRBJ2-7	ASSSSGGAAEQY
TRBV4-1	-	TRBJ2-2	ASSLRSGVTGELF
TRBV7-9	-	TRBJ2-7	ASSPRTDLYEQY
TRBV27	-	TRBJ1-2	ASSLSPGPYGYT